Below, 29 T cell receptor beta chains from the same sample are listed, as sequenced in a study of OX40 agonist ivuxolimab in advanced cancers. Sequencing used immunoSEQ multiplex PCR; TCRdb keeps in-frame clones, though not all of them. In the table there are some 77,000 clones, about 93% of which are singletons. The specimen comprised CD4+ or CD8+ T cells sorted from blood, sampled in a trial of the OX40 agonist ivuxolimab. The source of these receptors is an adult with an advanced solid tumor such as melanoma, head and neck, liver or kidney cancer.

This sequence joins TRBV29-1 and TRBJ2-3; D perhaps matches TRBD2 (5 bases). The germline V and J ends were trimmed by 3 bases and 6 bases, with 13 bases remaining between them. This CDR3 spans 13 amino acids. In germline, CDR1 is SQVTM, CDR2 ANQGSEA. The CDR3 nucleotides are TGCAGCGTTGATAGAGTTGAGCGGGATACGCAGTATTTT. Protein sequence: CSVDRVERDTQYF.

This chain uses TRBV6-1 with TRBJ2-5; no clear D. The CDR3 runs 15 residues. CDR1 is MNHNS and CDR2 is SASEGT in the germline V gene. Between the trimmed V and J ends, which lost 4 bases and 2 bases, there was a span of 14 bases. The CDR3 DNA is TGTGCCAGCAGTGCAGTGAGAGGAGCACAAGAGACCCAGTACTTC. This codes for CASSAVRGAQETQYF.

The genes are TRBV18 and TRBJ1-3; TRBD1 matches at 8 bases. After removal of 3 bases from V and 3 bases from J, the junction contained 4 bases not matched to a gene. CDR3 length: 15 residues. Germline V lookup: CDR1 KGHSH, CDR2 LQKENI. The CDR3 loop is CASSPGQGFGNTIYF. The CDR3 DNA reads TGTGCCAGCTCACCTGGACAGGGCTTTGGAAACACCATATATTTT.

Notes on this clone: The junction differs from germline at one of its ends, possibly a read error. Additional DNA sequences in this sample encode the identical CDR3. The chain joins TRBV6-5 to TRBJ1-3, with TRBD1 matching over 7 bases. The CDR3 is 14 residues long. Germline V gene sequence: CDR1 MNHEY, CDR2 SVGAGI. The CDR3 region has the DNA TGTGCTAGCAGTTACTCCGGGGACAGTCACACCATATATTTT. Residues: CASSYSGDSHTIYF.

The V and J genes are TRBV6-1 and TRBJ2-7, with 14 positions matching TRBD2. This CDR3 has 14 amino acids. V shed 10 bases, J shed 0 bases, and the junction held 2 bases outside the gene matches. From germline, CDR1 is MNHNS and CDR2 SASEGT. In nucleotides, the CDR3 is TGTGCCACGGGGACTAGCGGGAGCTCCTACGAGCAGTACTTC. As protein: CATGTSGSSYEQYF.

The chain is built from TRBV27 and TRBJ2-3; tentatively, D is TRBD1 (5 bases). Germline V gene data show CDR1 as MNHEY and CDR2 as SMNVEV (reference sequence). V was clipped by 7 bases and J by 4 bases, with 18 bases between them. CDR3 length: 15 amino acids. CDR3 loop: CASNKDSERPDTQYF. CDR3 bases: TGTGCCAGCAACAAAGACAGCGAGAGGCCAGATACGCAGTATTTT.

This clone has only one observation. The rearrangement uses TRBV18 and TRBJ1-5, with D possibly matching TRBD1 (5 bases). The CDR3 loop spans 13 amino acids. With 6 bases removed from V and 6 bases from J, the gap between germline ends came to 12 bases. CDR1 and CDR2 from the germline V gene are KGHSH and LQKENI. CDR3: CASSSTDSQPQHF. Here the CDR3 DNA reads TGTGCCAGCTCGTCGACAGATTCTCAGCCCCAGCATTTT.

The chain employs TRBV18 and TRBJ2-7; perhaps TRBD1 as D (6 bases). CDR1 KGHSH and CDR2 LQKENI come from the germline V gene. The CDR3 has 14 amino acids. Trimming took off 5 bases at V and 5 bases at J, with 16 bases between the two ends. For the CDR3, the DNA is TGTGCCAGCTCATCCACCGCAGGGGTCGACGAGCAGTACTTC. This translates into CASSSTAGVDEQYF.

This clone was seen once. The rearrangement links TRBV29-1 to TRBJ1-3, with TRBD1 matching 8 bases. J gave up 1 base and V 4 bases, and 6 bases lay outside the gene matches. Germline V gives CDR1 SQVTM, CDR2 ANQGSEA. The CDR3 spans 15 residues. CDR3 DNA sequence: TGCAGCGTTGCAGGGGGCTCTCCTTCTGGAAACACCATATATTTT. It specifies CSVAGGSPSGNTIYF. Full variable domain (remainder filled in from reference TRBV29-1 and TRBJ1-3): SAVISQKPSRDICQRGTSLTIQCQVDSQVTMMFWYRQQPGQSLTLIATANQGSEATYESGFVIDKFPISRPNLTFSTLTVSNMSPEDSSIYLCSVAGGSPSGNTIYFGEGSWLTVV.

About this clone: A junction boundary mismatches the germline segment, possibly from a read error. V gene TRBV7-2 combines with J gene TRBJ1-2; a possible D gene is TRBD1 (6 bases). Germline CDR1 is SGHTA and CDR2 is FQGNSA. This CDR3 has 16 amino acids. The CDR3 sequence: CASSSPNRDTKYGYTF. The CDR3 DNA follows: TGTGCCAGCAGCTCACCCAACCGGGACACTAAATATGGCTACACCTTC.

The CDR3 DNA sequence: TGCAGCGTTGAAGGCTTCGCGGCGGGCGGCTACACCTTC. Encoded protein: CSVEGFAAGGYTF. The rearrangement uses TRBV29-1 and TRBJ1-2; D not certain. The CDR3 covers 13 residues. Germline-derived CDR1 and CDR2 are SQVTM and ANQGSEA. V was trimmed by 1 base and J by 8 bases, leaving 14 bases between them.

The chain recombines TRBV6-5 with TRBJ1-1; 7 nucleotides line up with TRBD1. The ends lost 7 bases at V and 14 bases at J; junction bases unmatched: 13. The CDR3 loop spans 12 amino acids. Germline V gene lookup returns CDR1 MNHEY and CDR2 SVGAGI. The chain's CDR3 is CASNPGGSSSFF. As DNA, the CDR3 is TGTGCCAGCAACCCAGGGGGTAGTTCATCGTTCTTT.

The chain employs TRBV19 and TRBJ1-4, with TRBD1 matching 7 bases. J gave up 7 bases and V 2 bases, and 7 bases lay outside the gene matches. CDR1 is LNHDA, CDR2 SQIVND, per germline (reference sequence). CDR3 length equals 15 residues. CDR3: CASSIRRGGGEKLFF. In DNA, the CDR3 is TGTGCCAGTAGTATAAGAAGAGGGGGCGGTGAAAAACTGTTTTTT.

In regard to this clone: The identical CDR3 is also encoded by other nucleotide sequences in the sample. The chain carries TRBV14 and TRBJ1-2, with 7 bases lining up with TRBD1. V was clipped by 4 bases and J by 4 bases; unmatched bases: 0. The CDR3 runs 12 residues. CDR1 and CDR2 (germline): SGHDN, FVKESK. CDR3 coding DNA: TGTGCCAGCAGCCGACAGGGCTATGGCTACACCTTC. The encoded protein is CASSRQGYGYTF.

This clone was seen once. The chain uses TRBV28 and TRBJ2-6; 7 bases line up with TRBD1. The ends lost 5 bases at V and 2 bases at J; junction bases unmatched: 3. Looked up from germline, CDR1 is MDHEN and CDR2 is SYDVKM. The CDR3 covers 15 residues. The CDR3 sequence: CASSTTGAGANVLTF. The CDR3 DNA sequence: TGTGCCAGCAGTACCACAGGGGCTGGGGCCAACGTCCTGACTTTC.

This chain links TRBV7-9 with TRBJ2-1; D may be TRBD1 (6 bases). The CDR3 is 16 residues long. The germline gives CDR1 SEHNR, CDR2 FQNEAQ (reference sequence). The V end lost 1 base, the J end lost 1 base, and 11 bases lay between the germline ends. This chain's CDR3 is CASSLEGDQSYNEQFF. The CDR3 DNA follows: TGTGCCAGCAGCTTAGAGGGGGATCAGTCCTACAATGAGCAGTTCTTC.

This clone was seen only once. The rearrangement links TRBV5-4 to TRBJ1-6; 7 bases map to TRBD1. This CDR3 has 18 residues. The trim removed 3 bases at V and 2 bases at J, leaving 11 bases unmatched. Germline V lookup: CDR1 SGHNT, CDR2 YYREEE (reference sequence). This CDR3 is CASSSQRQGGPYNSPLHF. The CDR3, as DNA: TGTGCCAGCAGCTCACAGAGACAGGGTGGTCCCTATAATTCACCCCTCCACTTT.

This clone was seen a few times. This chain connects TRBV6-1 to TRBJ1-1, with 8 bases lining up with TRBD1. Trimming took 7 bases from V and 1 from J; bases not matched to a gene: 5. CDR3 length equals 14 residues. Germline CDR1 reads MNHNS; CDR2 reads SASEGT. CDR3 DNA: TGTGCCAGCACTGACAGGGGAGGGAACACTGAAGCTTTCTTT. Encoded protein: CASTDRGGNTEAFF.

V and J are TRBV19 and TRBJ1-5; 9 positions agree with TRBD1. With 5 bases clipped from V and 4 bases from J, the junction kept 9 bases outside the gene matches. The germline gives CDR1 LNHDA, CDR2 SQIVND (reference sequence). The CDR3 is made up of 16 amino acids. This CDR3 reads CASSPLGTGINQPQHF. Written as DNA, the CDR3 is TGTGCCAGTAGTCCGCTCGGGACAGGGATTAATCAGCCCCAGCATTTT.

This clone was seen just once. V is TRBV19 and J is TRBJ2-3, with 7 bases fitting TRBD1. The V and J ends lost 5 bases and 1 base, in that order; junction bases with no gene match: 12. Germline CDR1 LNHDA, CDR2 SQIVND (reference sequence). This CDR3 has 17 amino acids. The CDR3 spells CASSLLQGRGGTDTQYF. The CDR3 DNA sequence: TGTGCCAGTAGTTTATTACAGGGGCGAGGGGGCACAGATACGCAGTATTTT.

Only one count was recorded for this clone. V and J are TRBV19 and TRBJ1-6; D is uncertain. This CDR3 contains 15 residues. From germline, CDR1 is LNHDA and CDR2 SQIVND (reference sequence). V lost 7 bases and J 1 base, leaving 11 bases between the germline ends. CDR3 in amino acids: CASNEGGSYNSPLHF. CDR3 DNA: TGTGCCAGTAATGAGGGAGGATCCTATAATTCACCCCTCCACTTT.

This chain links TRBV9 with TRBJ2-1; the D gene is possibly TRBD2 (5 bases). Per the germline V gene, CDR1 is SGDLS and CDR2 is YYNGEE. Trimming left V 0 bases short and J 1 base short, with 8 bases between. This CDR3 contains 15 residues. The CDR3 bases are TGTGCCAGCAGCGTAGTGAGCGGTTCCTACAATGAGCAGTTCTTC. This encodes CASSVVSGSYNEQFF.

The chain uses TRBV11-2 and TRBJ2-7, with TRBD1 matching over 7 bases. The CDR3 extends over 15 amino acids. The V gene's germline CDR1 is SGHAT and CDR2 FQNNGV. V shed 2 bases, J shed 3 bases, and the junction held 7 bases outside the gene matches. The CDR3 DNA sequence: TGTGCCAGCAGCTTATTGGGCCCAGGGGGCTACGAGCAGTACTTC. The encoded protein is CASSLLGPGGYEQYF.

V usage is TRBV6-5 and J usage is TRBJ2-5, with 9 bases lining up with TRBD1. This CDR3 is 13 amino acids long. In germline, CDR1 is MNHEY, CDR2 SVGAGI. V lost 6 bases to trimming and J lost 3 bases; unmatched junction nucleotides: 2. CDR3 nucleotides: TGTGCCAGCAGGGGACAGGGAGAAGAGACCCAGTACTTC. Its translation is CASRGQGEETQYF.

V usage is TRBV27 and J usage is TRBJ2-6; TRBD2 aligns across 7 bases. J was trimmed by 0 bases and V by 5 bases; bases with no gene match: 1. Germline V gives CDR1 MNHEY, CDR2 SMNVEV (reference sequence). The CDR3 totals 15 residues. CDR3 DNA: TGTGCCAGCAGTAGCGGGAACTCTGGGGCCAACGTCCTGACTTTC. It specifies CASSSGNSGANVLTF.

This clone is a singleton in its sample. The chain has TRBV5-1 and TRBJ1-1, with a tentative D call TRBD1 (5 bases). Trimming removed 0 bases from V and 2 bases from J, with 8 bases in between. Per germline, CDR1 SGHRS and CDR2 YFSETQ. The CDR3 contains 14 residues. The CDR3 DNA follows: TGCGCCAGCAGCTTGGACAGGAGCAACACTGAAGCTTTCTTT. This translates into CASSLDRSNTEAFF.

The CDR3 loop is CASSYSSHGLNTEAFF. The CDR3 bases are TGTGCCAGCAGTTACTCGTCTCACGGCCTGAACACTGAAGCTTTCTTT. The genes are TRBV6-5 and TRBJ1-1; D is ambiguous. The V and J ends lost 0 bases and 0 bases respectively, with 11 bases between them. The CDR3 contains 16 residues. Germline values: CDR1 MNHEY, CDR2 SVGAGI.

The chain employs TRBV7-2 and TRBJ2-5; D is unclear. Deletions cut 5 bases from V and 5 bases from J, with 12 bases between. The CDR3 extends over 13 amino acids. Germline V lookup: CDR1 SGHTA, CDR2 FQGNSA. DNA of the CDR3: TGTGCCAGCAGCCCCACCCGAGCGGAGACCCAGTACTTC. Translating it yields CASSPTRAETQYF. The whole variable domain, remainder taken from reference TRBV7-2 and TRBJ2-5, is GAGVSQSPSNKVTEKGKDVELRCDPISGHTALYWYRQSLGQGLEFLIYFQGNSAPDKSGLPSDRFSAERTGGSVSTLTIQRTQQEDSAVYLCASSPTRAETQYFGPGTRLLVL.

This sequence joins TRBV19 and TRBJ1-5, with 12 bases matching TRBD1. Germline CDR1 and CDR2: LNHDA and SQIVND (reference sequence). The CDR3 extends over 16 amino acids. V lost 4 bases, J lost 6 bases, and 7 bases stayed unmatched. The CDR3 nucleotides read TGTGCCAGTAGTACCGAGGGGACAGGGGGCTTTCAGCCCCAGCATTTT. Protein product: CASSTEGTGGFQPQHF. The complete variable domain, with remaining parts taken from reference TRBV19 and TRBJ1-5, reads DGGITQSPKYLFRKEGQNVTLSCEQNLNHDAMYWYRQDPGQGLRLIYYSQIVNDFQKGDIAEGYSVSREKKESFPLTVTSAQKNPTAFYLCASSTEGTGGFQPQHFGDGTRLSIL.